Here is one TCR beta chain with its context. What it binds is unknown. Arm-PCR with iRepertoire HTBI primers amplified the CDR3 regions for these TCR beta libraries. Study processing details: Segment identification across samples yielded around 64 TRBV and some 13 TRBJ segments. Each CDR3 protein gets one entry after TCRdb re-called the multiplex PCR reads with MiXCR. The V and J calls were not made by the authors but by TCRdb's processing. The top ten clones hold approximately 7.8% of a sample with 400,000 to 500,000 distinct CDR3 sequences, about 20% of them seen once. Trimming at V came to 4 bases and at J to 5 bases, leaving 6 bases not matched to a gene. The CDR3 extends over 15 amino acids. Germline V gene lookup returns CDR1 SGDLS and CDR2 YYNGEE. The data stem from a study of regulatory T cells in long-lasting Graves disease. Study as a whole: Disease was considered persistent Graves' disease after over 5 years of antithyroid drugs (with positive TSH receptor antibodies). Study-wide results and limits: Lower TCR diversity characterized persistent Graves' patients relative to newly diagnosed patients.

Indicated time point: persistent/refractory GD, antithyroid drugs over 5 years with positive TRAb. PBMCs provided the RNA from which the TCR library was made. The authors drew patients from an endocrinology department in Xi'an, China. This receptor was identified in a female donor with Graves disease. V and J are TRBV9 and TRBJ2-2; 9 bases fit TRBD2. This specimen consisted of peripheral blood mononuclear cells (PBMCs), obtained when the disease was refractory, from a patient treated with antithyroid drugs. CDR3 sequence reads: CASSRREGPTGELFF. Here the CDR3 DNA reads TGTGCCAGCAGCAGGCGGGAGGGCCCAACCGGGGAGCTGTTTTTT.